Sequencing of this TCR beta chain was carried out in a study of cytomegalovirus exposure and HLA in healthy donors. The V end lost 4 bases, the J end lost 5 bases, and 10 bases lay between the germline ends. Germline V gene sequence: CDR1 MNHNS, CDR2 SASEGT. The CDR3 spans 13 residues. In regard to this clone: What it recognizes is unknown.

PCR amplification relied on 60 Vbeta primers (plus 13 Jbeta primers). Clones were read by immunoSEQ multiplex PCR, and TCRdb kept only the in-frame ones, dropping some. Here the sample spans about 160,000 clones, more than 60% being singletons. Study results and limitations: Looking again later, the authors saw that most CMV-associated TCR beta chains seemed HLA-restricted.

This clonotype was sampled from a woman aged 35 to 49 in good health and CMV-seropositive. The V call is TRBV6-1, the J call TRBJ2-3; D unresolved. What was sequenced was PBMCs. CDR3 in amino acids: CASSARLGDTQYF. CDR3 DNA sequence: TGTGCCAGCAGTGCCCGACTCGGAGATACGCAGTATTTT.